Described below is a single TCR beta chain sequence and its context. These data come from a study of patients and donors after allogeneic stem cell transplantation. Using its own MiXCR run on the RT-PCR reads, TCRdb lists one record per CDR3 protein. The sample carries approximately 200,000 distinct CDR3 sequences, about 38% recorded once. There are 14 residues in the CDR3. V lost 5 bases to trimming and J lost 1 base; unmatched junction nucleotides: 4. V usage is TRBV12-3 or TRBV12-4 and J usage is TRBJ1-2, with 7 bases aligning to TRBD1. The origin of this receptor is a human donor who was either an allogeneic HSCT recipient or a stem cell or donor lymphocyte infusion donor (not recorded which). It is not recorded whose cells these are; they may come from a transplant donor. The sequenced material came from blood, either unsorted or a sorted T cell fraction (not recorded which). CDR3 bases: TGTGCCAGCAGTCCGGGACAGCTTAACTATGGCTACACCTTC. Its translation is CASSPGQLNYGYTF.